A selection of T cell receptor beta chains follows, all from one sample in a study of T cell responses to AZD1222 COVID-19 vaccine. Clones were sequenced by immunoSEQ multiplex PCR, and TCRdb holds only the in-frame ones, with some missing. The sample holds 100,000 to 150,000 clones, 87% seen once. The input for sequencing was peripheral blood, taken on day 0 of AZD1222 vaccination. These receptors all come from an adult in good health. The CDR3 runs from the conserved cysteine through the conserved F or W. A D gene is named only where the DNA matches it firmly. For some rows the clone size is stated as once, few or many, or as a class when expanded; others skip it.

v_call: TRBV30
j_call: TRBJ1-1
d_call: -
clone_size: -
cdr3_nt: TGTGCCTGGAGTGTAAGTGGGGTAGCGGCTGAAGCTTTCTTT
cdr3_aa: CAWSVSGVAAEAFF

v_call: TRBV28
j_call: TRBJ2-5
d_call: -
clone_size: -
cdr3_nt: TGTGCCACCACCGCTCCAGGAGTAGAGACCCAGTACTTC
cdr3_aa: CATTAPGVETQYF

v_call: TRBV5-1
j_call: TRBJ2-1
d_call: TRBD2
clone_size: -
cdr3_nt: TGCGCCAGCAGTCTTCTAGCGGGAAGCTCCTACAATGAGCAGTTCTTC
cdr3_aa: CASSLLAGSSYNEQFF

v_call: TRBV19
j_call: TRBJ2-2
d_call: -
clone_size: -
cdr3_nt: TGTGCCAGTAGTCCCCTACCCTTATCGCGGGGAGAAACCGGGGAGCTGTTTTTT
cdr3_aa: CASSPLPLSRGETGELFF

v_call: TRBV27
j_call: TRBJ1-6
d_call: -
clone_size: -
cdr3_nt: TGTGCCAGCAGTTCCCTGGCTGATTCCCTCCACTTT
cdr3_aa: CASSSLADSLHF

v_call: TRBV13
j_call: TRBJ2-3
d_call: TRBD2
clone_size: -
cdr3_nt: TGTGCCAGCAGCCTTAGCGGGGGGGCGGATACGCAGTATTTT
cdr3_aa: CASSLSGGADTQYF

v_call: TRBV6-5
j_call: TRBJ2-4
d_call: TRBD1
clone_size: -
cdr3_nt: TGTGCCAGCCTAACCGGGACAGCAAACATTCAGTACTTC
cdr3_aa: CASLTGTANIQYF

v_call: TRBV2
j_call: TRBJ1-5
d_call: -
clone_size: -
cdr3_nt: TGTGCCAGCACTGAAGAAGGTTATAGCAATCAGCCCCAGCATTTT
cdr3_aa: CASTEEGYSNQPQHF

v_call: TRBV5-4
j_call: TRBJ2-7
d_call: TRBD1
clone_size: once
cdr3_nt: TGTGCCAGCAGCCGGGACAGGGGCCCGGGGGAGCAGTACTTC
cdr3_aa: CASSRDRGPGEQYF

v_call: TRBV29-1
j_call: TRBJ2-2
d_call: -
clone_size: -
cdr3_nt: TGCAGCGTGACGGCCGAGGACACCGGGGAGCTGTTTTTT
cdr3_aa: CSVTAEDTGELFF

v_call: TRBV5-4
j_call: TRBJ2-5
d_call: -
clone_size: few
cdr3_nt: TGTGCCAGCAGCTCGGAGAGCGGACAAGAGACCCAGTACTTC
cdr3_aa: CASSSESGQETQYF

v_call: TRBV9
j_call: TRBJ2-2
d_call: -
clone_size: -
cdr3_nt: TGTGCCAGCAGCGTAAGCAGGGCTACCGGGGAGCTGTTTTTT
cdr3_aa: CASSVSRATGELFF

v_call: TRBV5-4
j_call: TRBJ2-5
d_call: -
clone_size: -
cdr3_nt: TGTGCCAGCAGCTCCAAATCCCGAGGGGAGACCCAGTACTTC
cdr3_aa: CASSSKSRGETQYF

v_call: TRBV19
j_call: TRBJ1-6
d_call: TRBD1
clone_size: once
cdr3_nt: TGTGCCAGTAGTATCGGGACAGGGAAGGATTCACCCCTCCACTTT
cdr3_aa: CASSIGTGKDSPLHF

v_call: TRBV9
j_call: TRBJ1-2
d_call: TRBD1
clone_size: -
cdr3_nt: TGTGCCAGCAGCGCTGACCCAGGGGGAGGCTATGGCTACACCTTC
cdr3_aa: CASSADPGGGYGYTF

v_call: TRBV19
j_call: TRBJ1-1
d_call: -
clone_size: -
cdr3_nt: TGTGCCAGTAGTATAGCCGGGGCGTCAGCTTTCTTT
cdr3_aa: CASSIAGASAFF

v_call: TRBV12-3/TRBV12-4
j_call: TRBJ1-6
d_call: -
clone_size: -
cdr3_nt: TGTGCCAGCAGAAGGCAGAATAATTCACCCCTCCACTTT
cdr3_aa: CASRRQNNSPLHF

v_call: TRBV4-3
j_call: TRBJ2-2
d_call: TRBD2
clone_size: -
cdr3_nt: TGCGCCAGCAGGCAACTAGCGGGAGGTGGTAACGGGGAGCTGTTTTTT
cdr3_aa: CASRQLAGGGNGELFF

v_call: TRBV20-1
j_call: TRBJ2-5
d_call: TRBD2
clone_size: -
cdr3_nt: TGCAGTGCTAGTCCCACTAGCGGGGGGGAGACCCAGTACTTC
cdr3_aa: CSASPTSGGETQYF

v_call: TRBV2
j_call: TRBJ2-5
d_call: -
clone_size: once
cdr3_nt: TGTGCCAGCAGTGGGCGGGGACAGACCCAGTACTTC
cdr3_aa: CASSGRGQTQYF

v_call: TRBV19
j_call: TRBJ1-6
d_call: -
clone_size: -
cdr3_nt: TGTGCCAGTAGTCTCCGGACAACAGGCGGATCACCCCTCCACTTT
cdr3_aa: CASSLRTTGGSPLHF

v_call: TRBV2
j_call: TRBJ1-5
d_call: TRBD1
clone_size: -
cdr3_nt: TGTGCCAGCAGTGGACAGGGGGATCAGCCCCAGCATTTT
cdr3_aa: CASSGQGDQPQHF

v_call: TRBV7-3
j_call: TRBJ2-6
d_call: TRBD1
clone_size: -
cdr3_nt: TGTGCCAGCAGTCCGACAGGGATCTCTGGGGCCAACGTCCTGACTTTC
cdr3_aa: CASSPTGISGANVLTF

v_call: TRBV18
j_call: TRBJ1-5
d_call: -
clone_size: -
cdr3_nt: TGTGCCAGCTCATACGGACACTATAGCAATCAGCCCCAGCATTTT
cdr3_aa: CASSYGHYSNQPQHF

v_call: TRBV7-2
j_call: TRBJ2-5
d_call: -
clone_size: -
cdr3_nt: TGTGCCAGCAGCCTTTGGACGTTGGAGACCCAGTACTTC
cdr3_aa: CASSLWTLETQYF

v_call: TRBV6-1
j_call: TRBJ1-4
d_call: TRBD1
clone_size: few
cdr3_nt: TGTGCCAGCAGTGAATACAGGGGAGATGAAAAACTGTTTTTT
cdr3_aa: CASSEYRGDEKLFF

v_call: TRBV19
j_call: TRBJ2-1
d_call: TRBD2
clone_size: -
cdr3_nt: TGTGCCAGTAGTATCGGGACTAGCGGGAGGGGGGGCTACAATGAGCAGTTCTTC
cdr3_aa: CASSIGTSGRGGYNEQFF

v_call: TRBV5-1
j_call: TRBJ2-1
d_call: TRBD2
clone_size: -
cdr3_nt: TGCGCCAGCAGCTTGGCCAAATTTGGGACTAGCGGTTTCTACAATGAGCAGTTCTTC
cdr3_aa: CASSLAKFGTSGFYNEQFF

v_call: TRBV5-1
j_call: TRBJ1-1
d_call: TRBD1
clone_size: -
cdr3_nt: TGCGCCAGCAGCTTGGGACAGGGGGCGTTGGGAGCTTTCTTT
cdr3_aa: CASSLGQGALGAFF

v_call: TRBV12-3/TRBV12-4
j_call: TRBJ2-1
d_call: -
clone_size: -
cdr3_nt: TGTGCCAGTATGGTGGGGGTTGGTAATGAGCAGTTCTTC
cdr3_aa: CASMVGVGNEQFF

v_call: TRBV28
j_call: TRBJ2-2
d_call: TRBD1
clone_size: once
cdr3_nt: TGTGCCGGACAGGGGAGGGCCGGGGAGCTGTTTTTT
cdr3_aa: CAGQGRAGELFF

v_call: TRBV19
j_call: TRBJ2-7
d_call: -
clone_size: -
cdr3_nt: TGTGCCAGTAGTAACCCGGGACAACCCTCCTACGAGCAGTACTTC
cdr3_aa: CASSNPGQPSYEQYF

v_call: TRBV9
j_call: TRBJ2-1
d_call: TRBD2
clone_size: -
cdr3_nt: TGTGCCAGCAGCGTCGGACTAGCGGGAGGTCCTGGTGAGCAGTTCTTC
cdr3_aa: CASSVGLAGGPGEQFF

v_call: TRBV7-2
j_call: TRBJ2-5
d_call: -
clone_size: -
cdr3_nt: TGTGCCAGCAGGGCACCCCCCCAAGAGACCCAGTACTTC
cdr3_aa: CASRAPPQETQYF

v_call: TRBV2
j_call: TRBJ2-7
d_call: -
clone_size: -
cdr3_nt: TGTGCCAGCAGTTGGCAGTTAACCTACGAGCAGTACTTC
cdr3_aa: CASSWQLTYEQYF

v_call: TRBV29-1
j_call: TRBJ1-1
d_call: TRBD1
clone_size: once
cdr3_nt: TGCAGCGGGGGGGGACAGGGGCGAACTGAAGCTTTCTTT
cdr3_aa: CSGGGQGRTEAFF

v_call: TRBV2
j_call: TRBJ2-5
d_call: -
clone_size: once
cdr3_nt: TGTGCCAGCAGTGAAGAAGCAATCGCCTGGACCCAGTACTTC
cdr3_aa: CASSEEAIAWTQYF

v_call: TRBV10-2
j_call: TRBJ1-1
d_call: -
clone_size: -
cdr3_nt: TGCGCCAGCAGTGATGGGGGGCGGGTCACTGAAGCTTTCTTT
cdr3_aa: CASSDGGRVTEAFF

v_call: TRBV2
j_call: TRBJ2-1
d_call: -
clone_size: -
cdr3_nt: TGTGCCAGCAGCCCACCACCGGGGTCAGAATCCTACAATGAGCAGTTCTTC
cdr3_aa: CASSPPPGSESYNEQFF

v_call: TRBV10-3
j_call: TRBJ2-7
d_call: TRBD1
clone_size: -
cdr3_nt: TGTGCCTCCAGGGACAGAAATGACTACGAGCAGTACTTC
cdr3_aa: CASRDRNDYEQYF

v_call: TRBV27
j_call: TRBJ1-5
d_call: -
clone_size: -
cdr3_nt: TGTGCCAGCAGCCCAGGGGTTAATCAGCCCCAGCATTTT
cdr3_aa: CASSPGVNQPQHF

v_call: TRBV4-1
j_call: TRBJ1-6
d_call: -
clone_size: few
cdr3_nt: TGCGCCAGCAGCCAAGAGATAAGCGCGATCTCCTATAATTCACCCCTCCACTTT
cdr3_aa: CASSQEISAISYNSPLHF

v_call: TRBV5-4
j_call: TRBJ2-1
d_call: -
clone_size: -
cdr3_nt: TGTGCCAGCAGCTTAGCGGCCCTCTCCTACAATGAGCAGTTCTTC
cdr3_aa: CASSLAALSYNEQFF

v_call: TRBV11-2
j_call: TRBJ1-5
d_call: -
clone_size: -
cdr3_nt: TGTGCCAGCCAAGGACAGTACAATCAGCCCCAGCATTTT
cdr3_aa: CASQGQYNQPQHF